The rows below give T cell receptor beta chains drawn from one sample of a study of a mutant IDH1 vaccine in newly diagnosed glioma. These receptors have no identified antigens. TCRdb's table, derived via immunoSEQ multiplex PCR, lists solely in-frame clones and lacks some. The profile shows around 62,000 clones, about nine tenths of them singletons. The material sequenced was PBMCs, taken from a glioma patient whose treatment included an IDH1 peptide vaccine. The receptors were gathered from a man aged 35 to 55 with glioma. Both conserved end residues are part of each CDR3. Fields, in order: clone size, V gene, J gene, D gene, CDR3 protein, CDR3 DNA. D genes are given only for firm matches. Size tells how often a clone was seen (once, few, many) or the class of an expanded clone, and some rows leave it out.

clone_size: NA
v_call: TRBV7-2
j_call: TRBJ2-7
d_call: TRBD2
cdr3_aa: CASSSTSGPYEQYF
cdr3_nt: TGTGCCAGCAGCTCGACTAGCGGACCTTACGAGCAGTACTTC

clone_size: NA
v_call: TRBV7-2
j_call: TRBJ2-1
d_call: TRBD2
cdr3_aa: CASSLVELGLASSYNEQFF
cdr3_nt: TGTGCCAGCAGCTTAGTAGAATTGGGACTAGCGAGCTCCTACAATGAGCAGTTCTTC

clone_size: NA
v_call: TRBV5-4
j_call: TRBJ2-3
d_call: NA
cdr3_aa: CASSLAGQSSTDTQYF
cdr3_nt: TGTGCCAGCAGCTTGGCCGGGCAGAGTAGCACAGATACGCAGTATTTT

clone_size: NA
v_call: TRBV29-1
j_call: TRBJ2-1
d_call: NA
cdr3_aa: CSDREYNEQFF
cdr3_nt: TGCAGCGATAGGGAGTACAATGAGCAGTTCTTC

clone_size: NA
v_call: TRBV10-3
j_call: TRBJ2-6
d_call: TRBD1
cdr3_aa: CAISESRGPGANVLTF
cdr3_nt: TGTGCCATCAGTGAGTCGAGGGGGCCTGGGGCCAACGTCCTGACTTTC

clone_size: NA
v_call: TRBV15
j_call: TRBJ2-7
d_call: TRBD1
cdr3_aa: CATSRDSVRGYEQYF
cdr3_nt: TGTGCCACCAGCAGAGATTCGGTCAGGGGGTACGAGCAGTACTTC

clone_size: NA
v_call: TRBV28
j_call: TRBJ1-5
d_call: TRBD1
cdr3_aa: CASILHGQGASNQPQHF
cdr3_nt: TGTGCCAGCATCCTACACGGACAGGGGGCTAGCAATCAGCCCCAGCATTTT

clone_size: NA
v_call: TRBV30
j_call: TRBJ2-5
d_call: TRBD1
cdr3_aa: CAWSRGQGIETQYF
cdr3_nt: TGTGCCTGGTCTCGGGGACAGGGCATAGAGACCCAGTACTTC

clone_size: few
v_call: TRBV4-1
j_call: TRBJ1-3
d_call: TRBD1
cdr3_aa: CASSPRQGAGNTIYF
cdr3_nt: TGCGCCAGCAGCCCACGACAGGGGGCTGGAAACACCATATATTTT

clone_size: once
v_call: TRBV9
j_call: TRBJ2-3
d_call: NA
cdr3_aa: CASSGGGITDTQYF
cdr3_nt: TGTGCCAGCAGCGGAGGAGGGATCACAGATACGCAGTATTTT

clone_size: NA
v_call: TRBV7-8
j_call: TRBJ2-3
d_call: NA
cdr3_aa: CASSPDGSSTQYF
cdr3_nt: TGTGCCAGCAGCCCGGACGGGTCCAGTACGCAGTATTTT

clone_size: NA
v_call: TRBV7-9
j_call: TRBJ1-4
d_call: NA
cdr3_aa: CASSLARGTAGATNEKLFF
cdr3_nt: TGTGCCAGCAGCTTAGCCCGAGGAACAGCAGGGGCAACTAATGAAAAACTGTTTTTT

clone_size: NA
v_call: TRBV28
j_call: TRBJ1-5
d_call: NA
cdr3_aa: CASTKMGAYQPQHF
cdr3_nt: TGTGCCAGCACCAAGATGGGGGCGTATCAGCCCCAGCATTTT

clone_size: NA
v_call: TRBV19
j_call: TRBJ2-2
d_call: NA
cdr3_aa: CASTSRVNTGELFF
cdr3_nt: TGTGCCAGTACGAGCAGGGTGAACACCGGGGAGCTGTTTTTT

clone_size: NA
v_call: TRBV4-2
j_call: TRBJ2-3
d_call: NA
cdr3_aa: CASSPGDRVVTDTQYF
cdr3_nt: TGTGCCAGCAGCCCGGGAGACAGGGTTGTCACAGATACGCAGTATTTT

clone_size: few
v_call: TRBV6-1
j_call: TRBJ2-2
d_call: NA
cdr3_aa: CASSVGRTGELFF
cdr3_nt: TGTGCCAGCAGTGTTGGTCGGACCGGGGAGCTGTTTTTT

clone_size: NA
v_call: TRBV7-6
j_call: TRBJ1-2
d_call: TRBD1
cdr3_aa: CASSLAPASQGKDYGYTF
cdr3_nt: TGTGCCAGCAGCTTAGCCCCCGCCTCACAGGGGAAAGACTATGGCTACACCTTC

clone_size: NA
v_call: TRBV5-1
j_call: TRBJ1-3
d_call: NA
cdr3_aa: CASSLDGEVDGNTIYF
cdr3_nt: TGCGCCAGCAGCTTGGATGGGGAAGTGGATGGAAACACCATATATTTT

clone_size: few
v_call: TRBV28
j_call: TRBJ2-1
d_call: NA
cdr3_aa: CASSPRLTYNEQFF
cdr3_nt: TGTGCCAGCAGTCCCCGACTGACCTACAATGAGCAGTTCTTC

clone_size: NA
v_call: TRBV6-6
j_call: TRBJ1-1
d_call: TRBD1
cdr3_aa: CASSWDSLEAAFF
cdr3_nt: TGTGCCAGCAGTTGGGACAGCCTAGAGGCAGCTTTCTTT

clone_size: NA
v_call: TRBV7-2
j_call: TRBJ2-2
d_call: NA
cdr3_aa: CASKSRELFF
cdr3_nt: TGTGCCAGCAAAAGTAGGGAGCTGTTTTTT

clone_size: NA
v_call: TRBV5-1
j_call: TRBJ1-5
d_call: NA
cdr3_aa: CASSPTGVNQPQHF
cdr3_nt: TGCGCCAGCAGTCCGACTGGGGTGAATCAGCCCCAGCATTTT

clone_size: once
v_call: TRBV30
j_call: TRBJ1-5
d_call: NA
cdr3_aa: CAWSAQGSRGQPQHF
cdr3_nt: TGTGCCTGGAGTGCACAGGGTTCACGCGGTCAGCCCCAGCATTTT

clone_size: NA
v_call: TRBV4-1
j_call: TRBJ1-1
d_call: NA
cdr3_aa: CASSQEPGLEAFF
cdr3_nt: TGCGCCAGCAGCCAAGAGCCCGGGTTGGAAGCTTTCTTT

clone_size: NA
v_call: TRBV9
j_call: TRBJ1-5
d_call: NA
cdr3_aa: CASSVGVGVLSVPQHF
cdr3_nt: TGTGCCAGCAGCGTGGGTGTAGGGGTATTGTCGGTCCCCCAGCATTTT